This T cell receptor beta chain was retrieved from a study of early T cells in non-severe SARS-CoV-2 infection. Study background: Bulk RNA isolated from unsorted whole blood underwent sequencing; chains were not paired.

Attachment of unique molecular identifiers was made to individual cDNA molecules. TCRdb reprocessed the 5' RACE reads with MiXCR, giving one entry per CDR3 protein. The data hold about 48,000 distinct CDR3 sequences, with 6% to 8% observed a single time. Concerning this clonotype itself: Its target is not known.

Germline V lookup: CDR1 MNHEY, CDR2 SVGEGT. Trimming at V came to 7 bases and at J to 1 base, leaving 6 bases not matched to a gene. The CDR3 contains 15 residues. Study conclusions and caveats: Missing private and CD4 specificities, VDJdb matching favored anti-spike CD8 responses.

The V and J genes are TRBV6-2 or TRBV6-3 and TRBJ2-2; 7 bases are a match to TRBD1. This clonotype was obtained from an adult who was a healthcare worker with PCR-confirmed SARS-CoV-2 infection or an uninfected control (not recorded which). Sequenced input: whole blood. This CDR3 is CASTRGTVNTGELFF. The CDR3 DNA sequence: TGTGCCAGCACCAGGGGGACAGTGAACACCGGGGAGCTGTTTTTT.